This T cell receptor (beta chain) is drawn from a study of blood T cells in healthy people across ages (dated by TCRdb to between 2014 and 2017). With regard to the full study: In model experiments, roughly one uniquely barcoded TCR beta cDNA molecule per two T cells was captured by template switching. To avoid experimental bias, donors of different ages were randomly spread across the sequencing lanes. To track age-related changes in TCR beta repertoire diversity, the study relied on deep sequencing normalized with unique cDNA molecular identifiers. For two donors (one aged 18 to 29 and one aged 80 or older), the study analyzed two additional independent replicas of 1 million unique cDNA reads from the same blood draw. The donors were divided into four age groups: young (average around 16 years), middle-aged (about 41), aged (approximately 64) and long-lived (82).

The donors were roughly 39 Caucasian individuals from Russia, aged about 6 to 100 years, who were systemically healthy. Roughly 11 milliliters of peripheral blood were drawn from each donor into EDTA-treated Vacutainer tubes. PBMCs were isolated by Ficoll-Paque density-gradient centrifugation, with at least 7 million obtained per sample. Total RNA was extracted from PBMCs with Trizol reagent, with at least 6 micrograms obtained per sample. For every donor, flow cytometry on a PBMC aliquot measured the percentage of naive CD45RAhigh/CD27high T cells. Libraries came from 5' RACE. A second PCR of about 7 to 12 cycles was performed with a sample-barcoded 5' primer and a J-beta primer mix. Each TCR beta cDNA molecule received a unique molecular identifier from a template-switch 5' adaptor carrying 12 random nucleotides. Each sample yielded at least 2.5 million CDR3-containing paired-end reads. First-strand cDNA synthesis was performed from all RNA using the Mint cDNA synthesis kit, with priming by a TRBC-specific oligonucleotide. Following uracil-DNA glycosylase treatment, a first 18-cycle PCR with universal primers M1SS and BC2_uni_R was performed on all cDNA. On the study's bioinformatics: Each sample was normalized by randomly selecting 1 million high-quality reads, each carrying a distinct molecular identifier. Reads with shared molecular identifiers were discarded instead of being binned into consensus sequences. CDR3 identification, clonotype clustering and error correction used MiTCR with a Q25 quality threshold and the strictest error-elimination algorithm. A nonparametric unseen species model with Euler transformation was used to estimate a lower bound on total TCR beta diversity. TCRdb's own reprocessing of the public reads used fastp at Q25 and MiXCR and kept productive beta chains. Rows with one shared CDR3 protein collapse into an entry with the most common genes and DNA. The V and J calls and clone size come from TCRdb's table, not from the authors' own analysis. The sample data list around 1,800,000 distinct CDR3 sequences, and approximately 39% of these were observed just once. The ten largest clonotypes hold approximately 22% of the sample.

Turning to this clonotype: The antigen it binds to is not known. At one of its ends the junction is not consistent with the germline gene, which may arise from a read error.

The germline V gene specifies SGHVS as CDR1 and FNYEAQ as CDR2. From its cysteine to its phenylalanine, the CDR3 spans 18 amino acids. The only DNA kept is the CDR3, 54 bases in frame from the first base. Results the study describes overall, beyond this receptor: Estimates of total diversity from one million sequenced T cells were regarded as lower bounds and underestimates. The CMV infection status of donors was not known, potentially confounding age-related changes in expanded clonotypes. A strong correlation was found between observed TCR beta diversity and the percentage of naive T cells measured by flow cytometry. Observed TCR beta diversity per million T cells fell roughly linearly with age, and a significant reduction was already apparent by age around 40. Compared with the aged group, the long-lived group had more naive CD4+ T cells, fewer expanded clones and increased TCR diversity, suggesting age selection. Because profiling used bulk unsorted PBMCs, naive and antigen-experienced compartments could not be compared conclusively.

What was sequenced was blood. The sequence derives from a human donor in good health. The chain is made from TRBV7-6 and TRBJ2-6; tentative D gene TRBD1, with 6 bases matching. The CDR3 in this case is CVSSLIWGRGSGANVLTF. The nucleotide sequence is TGTGTCAGCAGCTTAATTTGGGGGCGCGGATCTGGGGCCAACGTCCTGACTTTC. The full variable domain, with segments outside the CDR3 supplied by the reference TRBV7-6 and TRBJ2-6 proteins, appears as GAGVSQSPRYKVTKRGQDVALRCDPISGHVSLYWYRQALGQGPEFLTYFNYEAQQDKSGLPNDRFSAERPEGSISTLTIQRTEQRDSAMYRCVSSLIWGRGSGANVLTFGAGSRLTVL.